This is a list of T cell receptor beta chains from one sample in a study of beta chain features in type 1 diabetes. The repertoire was sequenced with immunoSEQ multiplex PCR; TCRdb's copy has only in-frame clones and lacks some. This table has under 300,000 clones, roughly 30% appearing once. The source material was central memory CD4+ T cells from blood. Source of these receptors: a man under 40 in good health. Each CDR3 is given with its conserved first and last residue. The D gene is left open where the match is weak. Only some rows state a clone size, as once, few, many or a class for expanded clones.

j_gene,abundance,v_gene,d_gene,CDR3nt,CDR3aa
TRBJ1-1,few,TRBV28,TRBD1,TGTGCCAGCAACCTCCCGGGGGGCCAGGGGGTCCCTGAAGCTTTCTTT,CASNLPGGQGVPEAFF
TRBJ2-1,few,TRBV25-1,NA,TGTGCCAGCAGTGAATCGGACGGGAGCTCCTACAATGAGCAGTTCTTC,CASSESDGSSYNEQFF
TRBJ2-3,many,TRBV7-2,TRBD2,TGTGCCAGCAGCTTAGGCGGGGGGCCGCAAGATACGCAGTATTTT,CASSLGGGPQDTQYF
TRBJ1-1,few,TRBV11-2,TRBD1,TGTGCCAGCAGCACAGGGGCGTACACTGAAGCTTTCTTT,CASSTGAYTEAFF
TRBJ2-7,many,TRBV9,NA,TGTGCCAGCAGCGGCTCTGACTCCGCGGCGCCATTTGAGCAGTACTTC,CASSGSDSAAPFEQYF
TRBJ1-6,few,TRBV30,NA,TGTGCCTGGTGGAGTGTAGGGTCACCCCTCCACTTT,CAWWSVGSPLHF
TRBJ2-1,few,TRBV27,NA,TGTGCCAGCAGTTTCTATAAAGGTTTTGAACACAATGAGCAGTTCTTC,CASSFYKGFEHNEQFF
TRBJ2-4,NA,TRBV4-3,NA,TGCGCCAGCAGCCAGAACCGGGGAAACATTCAGTACTTC,CASSQNRGNIQYF
TRBJ1-1,NA,TRBV28,NA,TGTGCCAGCAGTTTAATCGGGTCTTACACTGAAGCTTTCTTT,CASSLIGSYTEAFF
TRBJ2-7,NA,TRBV23-1,NA,TGCGCCAGCAGTCTAGGGACATCTAGGAGCTCCTACGAGCAGTACTTC,CASSLGTSRSSYEQYF
TRBJ1-5,few,TRBV30,NA,TGTGCCTGGAGCCCGGTAGGTGGGCAGGGGACTAGCAATCAGCCCCAGCATTTT,CAWSPVGGQGTSNQPQHF
TRBJ2-3,many,TRBV30,TRBD2,TGTGCCTGGAGTGCGGGACTAGCAACAGATACGCAGTATTTT,CAWSAGLATDTQYF
TRBJ2-3,many,TRBV29-1,TRBD2,TGCAGCGTTGAAGGTAGCGGGAGGGCCAGGAATACGCAGTATTTT,CSVEGSGRARNTQYF
TRBJ2-5,NA,TRBV21-1,NA,TGTGCCAGCAGCCCTCGGACTCACACCCAGGAGACCCAGTACTTC,CASSPRTHTQETQYF
TRBJ2-6,few,TRBV10-3,NA,TGTGCCATCAGTGGGCTTATACGGGACGGCTCTGGGGCCAACGTCCTGACTTTC,CAISGLIRDGSGANVLTF
TRBJ2-7,few,TRBV28,NA,TGTGCCAGCAGTTCCCCGCCGAGCCGGGGCGAGCAGTACTTC,CASSSPPSRGEQYF